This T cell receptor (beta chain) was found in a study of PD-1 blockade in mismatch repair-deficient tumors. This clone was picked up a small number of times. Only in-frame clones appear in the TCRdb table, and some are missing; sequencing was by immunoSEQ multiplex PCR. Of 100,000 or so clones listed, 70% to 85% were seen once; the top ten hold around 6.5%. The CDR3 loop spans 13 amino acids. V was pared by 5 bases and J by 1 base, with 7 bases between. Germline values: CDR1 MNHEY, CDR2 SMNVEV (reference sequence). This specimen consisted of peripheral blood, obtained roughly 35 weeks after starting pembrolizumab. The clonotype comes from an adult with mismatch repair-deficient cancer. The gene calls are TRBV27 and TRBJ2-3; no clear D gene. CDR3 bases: TGTGCCAGCAGTGGACGGGGCACAGATACGCAGTATTTT. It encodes CASSGRGTDTQYF.